The 14 T cell receptor beta chains presented below share a single source sample, sequenced in a study of T cell responses to AZD1222 COVID-19 vaccine. Data came from immunoSEQ multiplex PCR; TCRdb stores just in-frame clones and leaves some out. The table records over 90,000 clones, roughly 90% of them present only once. Sequenced here: peripheral blood, sampled 28 days after the second AZD1222 dose. The receptors stem from an adult who received the AZD1222 COVID-19 vaccine.

This chain connects TRBV27 to TRBJ2-2; possibly TRBD1 or TRBD2 for D (5 bases each). V was clipped by 0 bases and J by 2 bases, with 13 bases between them. CDR3 length: 17 amino acids. Germline lookup yields CDR1 MNHEY and CDR2 SMNVEV (reference sequence). For the CDR3, the DNA is TGTGCCAGCAGTTTATCGAGGGGCACGGGAAACACCGGGGAGCTGTTTTTT. As protein: CASSLSRGTGNTGELFF.

The rearrangement links TRBV7-9 to TRBJ2-5; a possible D gene is TRBD2 (5 bases). V was pared by 7 bases and J by 4 bases, with 7 bases between. This CDR3 is built from 11 residues. The germline CDR1 and CDR2 sequences are SEHNR and FQNEAQ (reference sequence). The DNA of the CDR3 is TGTGCCAGCACTGAGGGAGAGACCCAGTACTTC. This encodes CASTEGETQYF.

V is TRBV3-1 (or the pseudogene TRBV3-2) and J is TRBJ1-1; TRBD1 is a possible D gene (6 bases). Germline loops: CDR1 LGHDT, CDR2 YNNKEL (reference sequence). V was cut by 4 bases and J by 1 base, with 7 bases left in between. The CDR3 has 13 amino acids. The CDR3 loop reads CASSLTGNTEAFF. CDR3 nucleotide sequence: TGTGCCAGCAGCCTGACAGGGAACACTGAAGCTTTCTTT.

CDR3 region: CASSLDRGWNSPLHF. In DNA form, the CDR3 reads TGTGCCAGCAGCTTGGACAGGGGGTGGAATTCACCCCTCCACTTT. The gene calls are TRBV5-5 and TRBJ1-6, with 8 bases aligning to TRBD1. With 0 bases clipped from V and 7 bases from J, the junction kept 3 bases outside the gene matches. Germline CDR1 and CDR2: SGHKS and YYEKEE (reference sequence). CDR3 length: 15 residues.

The genes are TRBV2 and TRBJ1-3; D is possibly TRBD1 (6 bases). V shed 2 bases and J shed 4 bases, with 24 bases lying between them. The CDR3 length is 19 residues. CDR1 is SNHLY, CDR2 FYNNEI, per germline. CDR3 sequence (DNA): TGTGCCAGCAGTGAATGGGGCGTTGGGGGCCGAGGTTCAGGAAACACCATATATTTT. Translation gives CASSEWGVGGRGSGNTIYF.

The genes are TRBV25-1 and TRBJ2-5; either TRBD1 or TRBD2 may supply D (6 bases each). The CDR3 totals 15 residues. Trimming removed 4 bases from V and 4 bases from J, with 16 bases in between. CDR1 and CDR2 from the germline V gene are MGHDK and SYGVNS. In DNA, the CDR3 is TGTGCCAGCAGTGTCGGACAGAGCGGGCCAGAGACCCAGTACTTC. Amino acids: CASSVGQSGPETQYF.

As regards this clone: Other DNA sequences of this sample code for an identical CDR3. The V call is TRBV27, the J call TRBJ1-4; 10 nucleotides line up with TRBD1. The CDR3 is 14 residues long. V shed 6 bases, J shed 6 bases, and the junction held 4 bases outside the gene matches. Germline CDR1 is MNHEY and CDR2 is SMNVEV (reference sequence). The CDR3 is CASSQTGGYEKLFF. CDR3 sequence (DNA): TGTGCCAGCAGCCAGACAGGGGGCTATGAAAAACTGTTTTTT.

The chain has TRBV29-1 and TRBJ1-3; no clear D gene. This CDR3 has 13 amino acids. The germline V gene has CDR1 SQVTM and CDR2 ANQGSEA. Trimming left V 7 bases short and J 4 bases short, with 14 bases between. The CDR3 DNA follows: TGCAGCGGTAGTAGTAGTTCCGGAAACACCATATATTTT. Translation: CSGSSSSGNTIYF.

The V gene is TRBV5-6, the J gene TRBJ1-1, with D possibly matching TRBD1 (6 bases). V shed 1 base and J shed 4 bases, with 17 bases lying between them. Germline lookup yields CDR1 SGHDT and CDR2 YYEEEE. This CDR3 has 16 amino acids. CDR3: CASSLLSGDRSTEAFF. The CDR3 DNA follows: TGTGCCAGCAGCTTGTTGTCAGGGGATAGAAGCACTGAAGCTTTCTTT.

Points on this clone: This CDR3 is also generated by other DNA sequences in the sample. The chain uses TRBV20-1 and TRBJ2-5; D ambiguous. V was pared by 2 bases and J by 9 bases, with 7 bases between. Germline V CDR1 and CDR2: DFQATT, SNEGSKA (reference sequence). The CDR3 sequence is 10 residues long. The CDR3 protein is CSARSGAQYF. CDR3 nucleotides: TGCAGTGCTAGAAGTGGGGCCCAGTACTTC.

The genes are TRBV4-3 and TRBJ1-1; D is possibly TRBD1 (6 bases). CDR3 length equals 16 residues. V was pared by 0 bases and J by 0 bases, with 11 bases between. Germline V gene lookup returns CDR1 LGHNA and CDR2 YSLEER. This CDR3 reads CASSQDPGVMNTEAFF. In DNA, the CDR3 is TGCGCCAGCAGCCAAGACCCAGGGGTAATGAACACTGAAGCTTTCTTT.

The chain joins TRBV7-9 to TRBJ2-3; 16 positions match TRBD2. Germline V CDR1 and CDR2: SEHNR, FQNEAQ (reference sequence). The CDR3 runs to 16 residues. V was pared by 7 bases and J by 4 bases, with 5 bases of the junction left unmatched. This CDR3 is CASTGTSGGAPDTQYF. The CDR3, as DNA: TGTGCCAGCACCGGGACTAGCGGGGGGGCCCCAGATACGCAGTATTTT.

The chain has TRBV12-3 or TRBV12-4 and TRBJ1-4, with D maybe TRBD1 (5 bases). The CDR3 has 13 amino acids. Trimming pared 6 bases from V and 4 bases from J, leaving 9 bases between. The CDR3 loop is CASRTDSNEKLFF. CDR3 coding DNA: TGTGCCAGCAGAACCGACAGTAATGAAAAACTGTTTTTT.

This clone is labeled medium-sized. The chain combines TRBV11-3 with TRBJ2-7; D remains unclear. CDR3 length: 13 amino acids. V lost 4 bases and J lost 6, with 13 bases in between. Germline V lookup: CDR1 SGHNT, CDR2 YENEEA. The CDR3: CASSSDLFLEQYF. In DNA form, the CDR3 reads TGTGCCAGCAGCTCGGATCTCTTCCTCGAGCAGTACTTC.